This TCR beta chain originates from a study of Ad26.COV2.S vaccination and SARS-CoV-2 variants. Across the study: Donor participated within the Ad26.COV2.S arm of the COV1001 trial. Into the muscle, Ad26.COV2.S was dosed once or twice, 56 days apart.

As regards this clone: Its antigen is unknown.

The study's findings and limits: Total T cell responses may have been underestimated by the TCR breadth and depth analyses.

Specified treatment: 15 to 20 received Ad26.COV2.S at low or high dose, single or two shots; roughly five received placebo; per-sample allocation not given. On day 63 after the first injection, vaccine and placebo recipients gave samples. This Boston cohort included adults aged 18-55 years. Only in-frame clones appear in the TCRdb table, and some are missing; sequencing was by immunoSEQ multiplex PCR. The table includes approximately 460,000 clones, about 89% detected once. Germline assignment: CDR1 GTSNPN and CDR2 SVGIG (reference sequence). V was clipped by 5 bases and J by 5 bases, with 24 bases between them. The CDR3 runs 16 residues.

This clonotype originated in a person aged 18-60 years who received the Ad26.COV2.S COVID-19 vaccine or a placebo. V and J are TRBV30 and TRBJ1-2; TRBD1 might be the D (6 bases). The specimen comprised peripheral blood, sampled in a trial of Ad26.COV2.S vaccine versus placebo. The CDR3 spells CAWGKGTPRSRYGYTF. In DNA, the CDR3 is TGTGCCTGGGGAAAGGGGACACCGAGATCCCGGTATGGCTACACCTTC.